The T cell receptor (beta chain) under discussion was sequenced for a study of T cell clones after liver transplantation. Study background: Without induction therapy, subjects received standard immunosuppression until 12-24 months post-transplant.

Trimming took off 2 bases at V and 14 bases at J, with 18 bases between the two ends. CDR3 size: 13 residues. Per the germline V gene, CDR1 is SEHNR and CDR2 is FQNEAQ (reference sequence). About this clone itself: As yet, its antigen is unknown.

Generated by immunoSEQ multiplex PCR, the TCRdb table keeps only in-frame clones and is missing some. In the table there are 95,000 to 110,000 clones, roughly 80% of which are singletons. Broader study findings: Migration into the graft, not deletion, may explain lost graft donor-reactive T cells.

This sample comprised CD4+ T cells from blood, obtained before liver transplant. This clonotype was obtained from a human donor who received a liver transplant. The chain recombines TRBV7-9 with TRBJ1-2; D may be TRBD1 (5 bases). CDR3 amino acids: CASSLLGTDRKTF. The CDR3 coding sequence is TGTGCCAGCAGCTTACTGGGGACCGATCGGAAGACCTTC.